This TCR beta chain was observed in a study of T cell changes during pregnancy in multiple sclerosis. Using immunoSEQ multiplex PCR, the repertoire was profiled, and TCRdb retains in-frame clones only, with some absent. This table has 55,000 to 75,000 clones, about 94% appearing once. The germline gives CDR1 MDHEN, CDR2 SYDVKM. V was pared by 7 bases and J by 6 bases, with 4 bases of the junction left unmatched. The CDR3 contains 15 residues. This sequence originates from a female donor with multiple sclerosis, enrolled in a pregnancy study. Sequencing used CD8+ T cells from peripheral blood mononuclear cells, obtained in the second trimester of pregnancy. The J gene is TRBJ2-1, the V gene TRBV28; 15 nucleotides match TRBD2. The CDR3 protein is CASNGLAGGPNEQFF. CDR3 sequence (DNA): TGTGCCAGCAACGGACTAGCGGGAGGGCCCAATGAGCAGTTCTTC.